Below are 9 T cell receptor beta chains sequenced from a single sample in a study of T-cell memory formation after mild COVID-19. TCRdb used MiXCR to reprocess the 5' RACE reads, holding one entry per CDR3 protein. The sample yields about 180,000 distinct CDR3 sequences, 16% seen once. Sequencing was carried out using PBMCs or a T cell subset sorted from them (not recorded which). Every receptor here comes from an adult woman who had mild COVID-19 (a few samples of this study predate the infection). Cell type and time point are not known.

The chain employs TRBV11-2 and TRBJ2-2, with D hard to call. V shed 3 bases and J shed 3 bases, with 14 bases lying between them. CDR1 and CDR2 from the germline V gene are SGHAT and FQNNGV. The CDR3 runs 16 residues. The CDR3 DNA reads as TGTGCCAGCAGCTTTCAGGCCGGGCTGCACACCGGGGAGCTGTTTTTT. Translated, it gives CASSFQAGLHTGELFF.

The rearrangement uses TRBV7-3 and TRBJ2-2, with TRBD1 matching over 7 bases. The CDR3 has 12 residues. The J segment lost 6 bases and the V segment lost 5 bases, leaving 0 bases of the junction unmatched. CDR1 is SGHTA and CDR2 is FQGTGA in the germline V gene. The CDR3 sequence: CASSTGAGELFF. The CDR3 nucleotides are TGTGCCAGCAGCACAGGGGCCGGGGAGCTGTTTTTT.

The rearrangement uses TRBV28 and TRBJ1-1, with a possible D match to TRBD1 (5 bases). V was clipped by 7 bases and J by 0 bases, with 18 bases between them. This CDR3 spans 16 amino acids. Germline loops: CDR1 MDHEN, CDR2 SYDVKM. The CDR3 coding sequence is TGTGCCAGCAATGCCGGGGGTATGGGGGTGAACACTGAAGCTTTCTTT. Residues: CASNAGGMGVNTEAFF.

Only a few counts were recorded for this clonotype. The CDR3 protein is CASSGTLLDTQYF. CDR3 sequence (DNA): TGTGCCAGCTCCGGGACCCTTTTAGATACGCAGTATTTT. The chain recombines TRBV18 with TRBJ2-3, with D perhaps TRBD1 or TRBD2 (5 bases each). V shed 6 bases and J shed 5 bases, with 12 bases lying between them. CDR1 is KGHSH, CDR2 LQKENI, per germline. The CDR3 runs 13 residues.

This clonotype occurred many times. The chain combines TRBV4-1 with TRBJ2-2; 9 positions match TRBD2. V lost 1 base and J lost 4; bases outside the gene matches: 7. The CDR3 spans 17 residues. Germline CDR1 reads MGHRA; CDR2 reads YSYEKL. The CDR3 loop is CASSQGRREGLTGELFF. CDR3 in DNA: TGCGCCAGCAGCCAAGGGCGGCGGGAGGGCCTCACCGGGGAGCTGTTTTTT.

This clonotype was seen a few times. The V and J genes are TRBV10-3 and TRBJ1-5; D not resolved. The CDR3 is made up of 13 amino acids. Trimming cost V 0 bases and J 5 bases, with 5 bases left between them. Germline loops: CDR1 ENHRY, CDR2 SYGVKD. Written as DNA, the CDR3 is TGTGCCATCAGTGAGTCGAGGGATCAGCCCCAGCATTTT. Its protein is CAISESRDQPQHF.

The chain employs TRBV11-2 and TRBJ1-2, with 7 nucleotides matching TRBD1. The CDR3 covers 14 residues. V dropped 4 bases and J dropped 5; count of bases not matched to a gene: 7. Per germline, CDR1 SGHAT and CDR2 FQNNGV. The CDR3: CASSSITGAYGYTF. CDR3 nucleotide sequence: TGTGCCAGCAGCTCAATCACAGGGGCATATGGCTACACCTTC.

This chain uses TRBV12-3 or TRBV12-4 with TRBJ1-3; no clear D. Trimming pared 5 bases from V and 1 base from J, leaving 6 bases between. CDR3 length: 13 residues. CDR3 bases: TGTGCCAGCAGTCTACTATCTGGAAACACCATATATTTT. Translated: CASSLLSGNTIYF.

The V gene is TRBV4-2, the J gene TRBJ1-3; D is possibly TRBD1 (6 bases). CDR1 LGHNA and CDR2 YNFKEQ come from the germline V gene. V lost 0 bases and J lost 0, with 12 bases in between. The CDR3 runs 17 residues. CDR3 protein: CASSQDARGGSGNTIYF. CDR3 nucleotide sequence: TGTGCCAGCAGCCAAGATGCAAGGGGGGGCTCTGGAAACACCATATATTTT.